This TCR beta chain is from a study of blood T cell repertoires in COVID-19. Trimming cost V 4 bases and J 7 bases; bases outside gene matches: 21. The length of the CDR3 is 19 residues. Germline-derived CDR1 and CDR2 are MGHRA and YSYEKL. Profiling relied on immunoSEQ multiplex PCR, and the TCRdb table lists in-frame clones only, not all of them. The data contain about 200,000 clones, 70% to 90% of them singletons. The clonotype comes from a man younger than 40 who had recovered from COVID-19. The material sequenced was PBMCs or T cells enriched from blood (not recorded which). The gene calls are TRBV4-1 and TRBJ1-4; 7 bases are shared with TRBD1. The CDR3 protein is CASSRPTTGAGVKGEKLFF. CDR3 coding DNA: TGCGCCAGCAGCCGCCCCACCACAGGGGCCGGGGTTAAGGGTGAAAAACTGTTTTTT.